This T cell receptor beta chain derives from a study of blood T cell repertoires in COVID-19. This CDR3 contains 13 residues. Germline loops: CDR1 SGHVS, CDR2 FQNEAQ. V gave up 1 base and J gave up 8 bases, with 9 bases separating them. Sequencing used immunoSEQ multiplex PCR; TCRdb keeps in-frame clones, though not all of them. This table has some 250,000 clones, 86% appearing once. This clonotype originated in a man older than 75 with acute or convalescent COVID-19. J is TRBJ1-5 and V is TRBV7-8; D gene uncertain. The sequenced sample was peripheral blood. CDR3 amino acids: CASSLGAAEPQHF. DNA for the CDR3: TGTGCCAGCAGCTTAGGGGCAGCCGAGCCCCAGCATTTT. The variable domain in full, with the rest retrieved from reference TRBV7-8 and TRBJ1-5, is GAGVSQSPRYKVAKRGQDVALRCDPISGHVSLFWYQQALGQGPEFLTYFQNEAQLDKSGLPSDRFFAERPEGSVSTLKIQRTQQEDSAVYLCASSLGAAEPQHFGDGTRLSIL.